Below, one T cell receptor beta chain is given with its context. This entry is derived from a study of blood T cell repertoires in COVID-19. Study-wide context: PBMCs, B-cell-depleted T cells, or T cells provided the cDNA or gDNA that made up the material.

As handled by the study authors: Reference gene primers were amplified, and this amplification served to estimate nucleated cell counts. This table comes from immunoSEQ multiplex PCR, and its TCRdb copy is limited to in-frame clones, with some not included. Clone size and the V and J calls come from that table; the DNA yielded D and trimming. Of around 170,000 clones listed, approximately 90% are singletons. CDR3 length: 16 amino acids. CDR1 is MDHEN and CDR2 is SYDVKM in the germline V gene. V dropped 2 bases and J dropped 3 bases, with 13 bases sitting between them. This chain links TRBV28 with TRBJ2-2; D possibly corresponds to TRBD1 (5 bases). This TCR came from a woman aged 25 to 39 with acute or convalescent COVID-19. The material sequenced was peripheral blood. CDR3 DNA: TGTGCCAGCAGTTTAGTTCAATTCAGGGACACCGGGGAGCTGTTTTTT. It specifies CASSLVQFRDTGELFF.